This T cell receptor (beta chain) is drawn from a study of post-analysis software for immune sequencing data. Study overall: Disease courses included relapsing-remitting, secondary progressive and progressive-relapsing multiple sclerosis.

Included in the TCR beta cDNA libraries were unique molecular identifiers. Roughly 0.5 million cDNA molecules were obtained from 1 to 10 million T cells. TCRdb re-analysed the PCR reads in MiXCR, keeping a single row per CDR3 protein. The sample carries 820,000 or so distinct CDR3 sequences, under 70% recorded once. The study's findings and limits: Significantly lower normalized Chao1 diversity was found in patients with multiple sclerosis relative to controls. In patients, about five TRBV segments were more frequent than in controls, with TRBV5-6, TRBV5-1 and TRBV20-1 among them. Samples made in the same batch grouped tightly together by F measure.

As concerns this clonotype: Its antigen is still unknown.

The CDR3 is 13 amino acids. Germline CDR1 SGHTA, CDR2 FQGNSA. The chain is built from TRBV7-2 and TRBJ2-7, with a weak D call TRBD2 (6 bases). TRBJ2-5 matches the DNA end more closely, so the J call is doubtful. This sequence originates from a girl aged 10-17 years with multiple sclerosis. The sample consisted of blood. CDR3 protein: CASSLPSVQTQYF. For the CDR3, the DNA is TGTGCCAGCAGCCTTCCTAGCGTACAGACCCAGTACTTC.